The TCR beta chain described here comes from a study of healthy donors' naive CD4 and CD8 T cells. The overall study: All functional IMGT TCR alpha variants were covered by new primers.

Details on this clonotype: Its target is unknown.

Sorting defined naive CD4+ as CD4+CD8-CD45RO-CD45RA+ and naive CD8+ as CD8+CD4-CD45RA+CD27bright. TCR libraries were built from around 0.45 ug of total RNA by linear amplification. TCRdb used MiXCR to reprocess the reads, holding one entry per CDR3 protein. Here the sample spans about 180,000 distinct CDR3 sequences, 74% being singletons. The CDR3 runs to 16 residues. Trimming took off 4 bases at V and 2 bases at J, with 12 bases between the two ends. Germline V gene lookup returns CDR1 SGHAT and CDR2 FQNNGV. General study results and limits: Chains were not paired, since alpha and beta were sequenced in bulk. Positive CDR3 charge linked to CD4+ cells, negative to CD8+ cells.

The sequenced sample consisted of naive CD4+ and CD8+ T cells sorted from blood, pooled from several donors. The chain joins TRBV11-2 to TRBJ2-6; D unresolved. The sequence was obtained from a pool of human donors in good health; the sample pools cells from several healthy donors. The CDR3 region has the DNA TGTGCCAGCAGCTCCCATGTTATTGCTGGGGCCAACGTCCTGACTTTC. Encoded protein: CASSSHVIAGANVLTF.